Presented here are 4 T cell receptor beta chains from one specimen sequenced in a study of T cell responses to AZD1222 COVID-19 vaccine. Some clones are missing from TCRdb's copy, which holds only in-frame ones; the method was immunoSEQ multiplex PCR. The sample consists of 130,000 or so clones, approximately 91% of them appearing once. Source: peripheral blood, taken 28 days after the second AZD1222 dose. These receptors originate from an adult who received the AZD1222 COVID-19 vaccine.

The V gene is TRBV27, the J gene TRBJ1-1; D unclear. Germline values: CDR1 MNHEY, CDR2 SMNVEV (reference sequence). The CDR3 loop spans 12 amino acids. V was trimmed by 6 bases and J by 7 bases, leaving 12 bases between them. This CDR3 is CASRTWSGEAFF. The CDR3 DNA follows: TGTGCCAGCAGGACGTGGAGTGGTGAAGCTTTCTTT.

The chain couples TRBV9 to TRBJ1-6; 7 nucleotides agree with TRBD1. With V trimmed by 0 bases and J by 0 bases, 9 bases remained unmatched. CDR3 length equals 19 residues. Germline V gives CDR1 SGDLS, CDR2 YYNGEE. CDR3 loop: CASSVDNRGSSSYNSPLHF. In DNA form, the CDR3 reads TGTGCCAGCAGCGTAGATAACAGGGGCTCCAGCTCCTATAATTCACCCCTCCACTTT.

The V gene is TRBV7-9, the J gene TRBJ2-7; D remains ambiguous. This CDR3 region has 11 residues. Germline V CDR1 and CDR2: SEHNR, FQNEAQ (reference sequence). Trimming pared 7 bases from V and 5 bases from J, leaving 9 bases between. The CDR3 region is CASTPLDEQYF. For the CDR3, the DNA is TGTGCCAGCACCCCTCTTGACGAGCAGTACTTC. Variable domain in full (rest from reference TRBV7-9 and TRBJ2-7): DTGVSQNPRHKITKRGQNVTFRCDPISEHNRLYWYRQTLGQGPEFLTYFQNEAQLEKSRLLSDRFSAERPKGSFSTLEIQRTEQGDSAMYLCASTPLDEQYFGPGTRLTVT.

This sequence joins TRBV11-2 and TRBJ2-1, with 7 bases matching TRBD1. The CDR3 is made up of 14 amino acids. Looked up from germline, CDR1 is SGHAT and CDR2 is FQNNGV. V lost 5 bases to trimming and J lost 1 base; unmatched junction nucleotides: 2. The DNA for the CDR3 is TGTGCCAGCAGCCCGACAGGGTCCTACAATGAGCAGTTCTTC. Protein sequence: CASSPTGSYNEQFF. Using reference TRBV11-2 and TRBJ2-1 for the parts outside the CDR3, the full variable domain is EAGVAQSPRYKIIEKRQSVAFWCNPISGHATLYWYQQILGQGPKLLIQFQNNGVVDDSQLPKDRFSAERLKGVDSTLKIQPAKLEDSAVYLCASSPTGSYNEQFFGPGTRLTVL.